This TCR beta chain was observed in a study of CD8 T cells in ankylosing spondylitis. This CDR3 has 10 amino acids. V lost 5 bases to trimming and J lost 7 bases, with 5 bases between them. This clonotype appeared many times. Each CDR3 protein is one row after TCRdb ran MiXCR on the 5' RACE reads. The table shows 180,000 or so distinct CDR3 sequences, with about 9.9% occurring only once. Specimen: blood, either unsorted or a sorted T cell fraction (not recorded which). The TCR originated in a male donor with ankylosing spondylitis or in good health (not recorded which). This chain links TRBV12-3 or TRBV12-4 with TRBJ1-1; D is possibly TRBD1 (5 bases). CDR3 DNA: TGTGCCAGCAGTAGGGGTGAAGCTTTCTTT. Amino acids: CASSRGEAFF.